Following are 13 T cell receptor beta chains from one sample sequenced in a study of sequential checkpoint blockade in melanoma. Indicated treatment: randomized to nivolumab then ipilimumab (arm A) or the reverse (arm B). Assay: immunoSEQ multiplex PCR; the TCRdb copy retains only in-frame clones and omits some. The table has about 21,000 clones, roughly 30% seen once. This material consisted of tumor tissue (inferred from file names), taken from a patient given nivolumab and ipilimumab in sequence. These receptors were taken from a human donor with melanoma.

The chain is built from TRBV4-1 and TRBJ2-1; 7 bases map to TRBD2. V shed 4 bases and J 9 bases; nucleotides not matched to a gene: 9. Germline loops: CDR1 MGHRA, CDR2 YSYEKL. The CDR3 consists of 14 residues. CDR3 in DNA: TGCGCCAGCAGCCTGGCGGCGGGGGAGGTTGAGCAGTTCTTC. Its protein product is CASSLAAGEVEQFF.

The J gene is TRBJ2-1, the V gene TRBV30; TRBD1 matches 8 bases. The CDR3 is made up of 11 amino acids. With V trimmed by 5 bases and J by 7 bases, 1 base remained unmatched. CDR1 is GTSNPN and CDR2 is SVGIG in the germline V gene (reference sequence). This CDR3 is CAWDRGNEQFF. In DNA form, the CDR3 reads TGTGCCTGGGACAGGGGTAATGAGCAGTTCTTC.

The rearrangement joins TRBV12-5 to TRBJ1-2; the D is unclear. The CDR3 length is 13 residues. Trimming cost V 6 bases and J 4 bases, with 12 bases left between them. Germline V lookup: CDR1 LGHNT, CDR2 FRNRAP. The CDR3 here is CASGDGGPYGYTF. CDR3 sequence (DNA): TGTGCTAGTGGGGACGGAGGCCCCTATGGCTACACCTTC. Full variable domain (outside the CDR3, taken from reference TRBV12-5 and TRBJ1-2): DARVTQTPRHKVTEMGQEVTMRCQPILGHNTVFWYRQTMMQGLELLAYFRNRAPLDDSGMPKDRFSAEMPDATLATLKIQPSEPRDSAVYFCASGDGGPYGYTFGSGTRLTVV.

This clone was seen a few times. A read error may account for a junction end that differs from germline. The chain combines TRBV10-3 with TRBJ1-5; TRBD1 might be the D (6 bases). Germline-derived CDR1 and CDR2 are ENHRY and SYGVKD. The length of the CDR3 is 13 residues. Here the CDR3 reads CASSEGEYQPQHF. Here the CDR3 DNA reads TGTGCCAGCAGTGAGGGGGAATATCAGCCCCAGCATTTT.

This clone came up a few times. The chain carries TRBV27 and TRBJ1-2; D gene uncertain. V was trimmed by 6 bases and J by 4 bases, leaving 9 bases between them. The CDR3 spans 12 residues. Germline-derived CDR1 and CDR2 are MNHEY and SMNVEV (reference sequence). CDR3 region: CASSPLGYGYTF. DNA for the CDR3: TGTGCCAGCAGCCCGCTGGGCTATGGCTACACCTTC.

The CDR3 protein is CASSPRASGNTIYF. DNA for the CDR3: TGTGCCAGCAGCCCAAGAGCCTCTGGAAACACCATATATTTT. The chain recombines TRBV16 with TRBJ1-3, with D hard to call. This CDR3 spans 14 amino acids. V lost 4 bases and J 0 bases, leaving 7 bases between the germline ends. Germline CDR1 reads KGHSY; CDR2 reads FQNENV.

V is TRBV12-5 and J is TRBJ1-1; D call uncertain. The CDR3 sequence is 16 residues long. In germline, CDR1 is LGHNT, CDR2 FRNRAP. The CDR3 coding sequence is TGTGCCAGCACCACCCGCCTCGGGCACCATAGTCCCAGTGCTTTCTTT. It is translated as CASTTRLGHHSPSAFF.

This chain joins TRBV19 and TRBJ2-1, with TRBD2 matching 10 bases. J gave up 6 bases and V 6 bases, and 8 bases lay outside the gene matches. The CDR3 extends over 15 amino acids. Germline V gene data show CDR1 as LNHDA and CDR2 as SQIVND (reference sequence). The CDR3 region is CASRASGRASNEQFF. The DNA of the CDR3 is TGTGCCAGTAGGGCGAGCGGGAGGGCCAGCAATGAGCAGTTCTTC.

This clone showed up just a few times. The chain employs TRBV6-8 and TRBJ2-6; 9 positions match TRBD1. This CDR3 is built from 17 residues. Germline assignment: CDR1 MNHGY and CDR2 SAAAGT. Trimming cost V 5 bases and J 2 bases; bases outside gene matches: 7. CDR3 sequence: CASSPGQGSAGANVLTF. DNA of the CDR3: TGTGCCAGCAGTCCGGGACAGGGTTCTGCTGGGGCCAACGTCCTGACTTTC.

The rearrangement uses TRBV11-3 and TRBJ2-7; D gene unclear. Germline V gene lookup returns CDR1 SGHNT and CDR2 YENEEA. CDR3 size: 15 residues. Trimming pared 2 bases from V and 5 bases from J, leaving 16 bases between. DNA for the CDR3: TGTGCCAGCAGCTTACCAGATTCAGCCGTGGACGAGCAGTACTTC. This codes for CASSLPDSAVDEQYF.

J is TRBJ2-7 and V is TRBV6-7, with TRBD2 as a possible D gene (7 bases). TRBV6-7 is an ORF, with its function uncertain. With 4 bases removed from V and 4 bases from J, the gap between germline ends came to 20 bases. This CDR3 has 16 amino acids. The CDR3, as DNA: TGTGCCAGCAGTTGGACAGCGAAGGGAGGGCCTTACGAGCAGTACTTC. Amino acid sequence: CASSWTAKGGPYEQYF.

The genes are TRBV5-1 and TRBJ2-2; D uncertain. This CDR3 contains 14 residues. With 2 bases removed from V and 1 base from J, the gap between germline ends came to 6 bases. Germline V gives CDR1 SGHRS, CDR2 YFSETQ. CDR3 loop: CASSFQVNTGELFF. The CDR3 nucleotides are TGCGCCAGCAGCTTTCAGGTGAACACCGGGGAGCTGTTTTTT. Variable domain in full (rest from reference TRBV5-1 and TRBJ2-2): KAGVTQTPRYLIKTRGQQVTLSCSPISGHRSVSWYQQTPGQGLQFLFEYFSETQRNKGNFPGRFSGRQFSNSRSEMNVSTLELGDSALYLCASSFQVNTGELFFGEGSRLTVL.

This clone has just a few counts. This chain uses TRBV6-8 with TRBJ2-5; perhaps TRBD2 as D (6 bases). Germline-derived CDR1 and CDR2 are MNHGY and SAAAGT. The CDR3 has 15 residues. V lost 5 bases and J 4 bases, leaving 17 bases between the germline ends. Here the CDR3 DNA reads TGTGCCAGCAGTGAGACCGGGAGAGCCTTAGAGACCCAGTACTTC. The encoded protein is CASSETGRALETQYF.